Shown below are 9 T cell receptor beta chains from a single sample sequenced in a study of human T cells and chemical hapten exposure (dated by TCRdb to the early 2020s). Explained via the paper, the time point label denotes: patch test 1, 2 weeks after DPC sensitization. The treatment or condition tag for this specimen amounts to: therapeutic diphenylcyclopropenone sensitization with weekly scalp DPC. The library was built by means of RACE. Sequencing instrument: NextSeq 500. TCRdb itself trimmed the public reads at Q25 with fastp, ran MiXCR and retained productive beta chains. Entries that share a CDR3 protein sequence are merged under the most common genes and DNA. Recorded for this sample are roughly 200,000 distinct CDR3 sequences; 20% to 25% of them occurred a single time. Clones ranked in the top ten supply about 6.7% of the sample. The source was whole blood, collected in connection with sensitization to the hapten diphenylcyclopropenone (DPC). These receptors all stem from a woman in her forties or fifties with alopecia areata. Some clones in this sample may be carry-over from other donors' samples.

The CDR3 loop reads CSARVRDRYYEQYF. As DNA, the CDR3 is TGCAGTGCTAGAGTTCGGGACCGCTACTACGAGCAGTACTTC. The gene calls are TRBV20-1 and TRBJ2-7; either TRBD1 or TRBD2 may supply D (5 bases each). V was clipped by 1 base and J by 3 bases, with 13 bases between them. Looked up from germline, CDR1 is DFQATT and CDR2 is SNEGSKA (reference sequence). CDR3 length: 14 residues.

This clonotype was detected a few times. CDR3 sequence (DNA): TGTGCCAGCAGCTTCCCGGTCCTGGAACAAGAGACCCAGTACTTC. It specifies CASSFPVLEQETQYF. This chain links TRBV7-9 with TRBJ2-5; D is unresolved. The germline gives CDR1 SEHNR, CDR2 FQNEAQ (reference sequence). Trimming shortened V by 3 bases and J by 2 bases, and 13 bases separated the two germline ends. The CDR3 totals 15 residues.

This chain uses TRBV4-3 with TRBJ2-3; 9 bases are shared with TRBD1. V dropped 2 bases and J dropped 3; count of bases not matched to a gene: 6. CDR1 is LGHNA, CDR2 YSLEER, per germline. The CDR3 covers 16 residues. The CDR3 coding sequence is TGCGCCAGCAGCCAACTGGCACAGGGGGCGACAGATACGCAGTATTTT. It encodes CASSQLAQGATDTQYF.

The V gene is TRBV20-1, the J gene TRBJ2-7; D not certain. The germline V gene has CDR1 DFQATT and CDR2 SNEGSKA (reference sequence). V lost 2 bases to trimming and J lost 3 bases, with 8 bases between them. The CDR3 totals 12 residues. CDR3 in DNA: TGCAGTGCTAGACCCCGCAGCTACGAGCAGTACTTC. Protein: CSARPRSYEQYF.

Many counts were recorded for this clonotype. CDR3 sequence: CASSPGTGLSYEQYF. DNA for the CDR3: TGTGCCAGCAGTCCCGGGACAGGGTTATCCTACGAGCAGTACTTC. The gene calls are TRBV28 and TRBJ2-7; 9 bases map to TRBD1. CDR3 length: 15 residues. Germline lookup yields CDR1 MDHEN and CDR2 SYDVKM. Trimming removed 5 bases from V and 1 base from J; junction bases left unmatched: 6.

This clonotype was seen a few times. The chain combines TRBV11-2 with TRBJ2-5; a weak D match, TRBD2 (6 bases). CDR3 length: 16 residues. From germline, CDR1 is SGHAT and CDR2 FQNNGV. Trimming took off 0 bases at V and 2 bases at J, with 13 bases between the two ends. In nucleotides, the CDR3 is TGTGCCAGCAGCTTAGAGGGGGGTTCGGGGCAAGAGACCCAGTACTTC. Translation: CASSLEGGSGQETQYF.

This clonotype appeared a few times. A read error may produce the germline difference seen at one junction end. The chain joins TRBV25-1 to TRBJ2-4, with D possibly TRBD1 on 5 matching bases. This CDR3 has 16 amino acids. Germline V gives CDR1 MGHDK, CDR2 SYGVNS. The chain's CDR3 is CASSELSGLAKNIQYF. CDR3 nucleotide sequence: TGTGCCAGCAGTGAACTTTCAGGGTTAGCCAAAAACATTCAGTACTTT. Using reference TRBV25-1 and TRBJ2-4 for the parts outside the CDR3, the full variable domain is EADIYQTPRYLVIGTGKKITLECSQTMGHDKMYWYQQDPGMELHLIHYSYGVNSTEKGDLSSESTVSRIRTEHFPLTLESARPSHTSQYLCASSELSGLAKNIQYFGAGTRLSVL.

This clonotype was seen only a few times. Here the CDR3 DNA reads TGCAGCGGTGAGGCGGTCGGGGAGCTGTTTTTT. As protein: CSGEAVGELFF. This sequence joins TRBV29-1 and TRBJ2-2; D is unclear. The germline gives CDR1 SQVTM, CDR2 ANQGSEA. V lost 7 bases to trimming and J lost 7 bases, with 10 bases between them. The CDR3 loop spans 11 amino acids.

The V and J genes are TRBV29-1 and TRBJ2-5; no firm D call. V gave up 6 bases and J gave up 2 bases, with 10 bases separating them. Germline assignment: CDR1 SQVTM and CDR2 ANQGSEA. The CDR3 consists of 12 residues. In DNA form, the CDR3 reads TGCAGCGTCAAGGGTTCGCAAGAGACCCAGTACTTC. Amino acids: CSVKGSQETQYF.